This T cell receptor (beta chain) derives from a study of T cells in Graves' hyperthyroidism and ophthalmopathy. The study excluded patients with uncontrolled infection, other autoimmune disease, pregnancy or lactation. In its sample, this clonotype was seen a few times. Template material for amplifying TCR beta CDR3 regions consisted of RNA transcripts. HTBI primers were the set used in a first-round RT-PCR of the TCR CDR3. TCRdb independently ran MiXCR on the multiplex PCR reads; one entry per CDR3 protein. The sample yields roughly 750,000 distinct CDR3 sequences, 16% seen once. V was shortened by 0 bases and J by 8 bases, with 10 bases between the two germline ends. The CDR3 totals 14 residues. Germline loops: CDR1 LNHNV, CDR2 YYDKDF (reference sequence).

The TCR was taken from a man between 18 and 29 years old with Graves' hyperthyroidism. The material sequenced was blood. This sequence joins TRBV15 and TRBJ2-2; a weak D match, TRBD1 (5 bases). The CDR3 reads CATSRDRGGGELFF. DNA of the CDR3: TGTGCCACCAGCAGAGATAGGGGCGGTGGGGAGCTGTTTTTT.